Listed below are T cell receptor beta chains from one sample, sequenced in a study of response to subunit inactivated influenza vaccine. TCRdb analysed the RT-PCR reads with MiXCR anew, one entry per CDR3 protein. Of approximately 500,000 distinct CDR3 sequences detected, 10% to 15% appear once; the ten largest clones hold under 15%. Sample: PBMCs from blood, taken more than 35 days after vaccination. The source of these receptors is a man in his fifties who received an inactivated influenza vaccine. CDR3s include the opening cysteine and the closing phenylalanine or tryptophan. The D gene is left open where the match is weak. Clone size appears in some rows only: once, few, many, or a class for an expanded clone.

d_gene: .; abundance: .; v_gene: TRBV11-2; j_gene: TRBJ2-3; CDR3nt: TGTGCCAGCAGTTCTATCACTCCGGGATCCTTCTTTAGCACAGATACGCAGTATTTT; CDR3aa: CASSSITPGSFFSTDTQYF
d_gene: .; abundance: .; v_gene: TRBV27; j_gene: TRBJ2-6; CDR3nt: TGTGCCAGCAGTTTCCTCTCTGGGGCCAACGTCCTGACTTTC; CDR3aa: CASSFLSGANVLTF
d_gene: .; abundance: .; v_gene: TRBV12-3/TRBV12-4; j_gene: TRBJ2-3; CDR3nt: TGTGCCAGCAGAACGGGAGCCACCCCAGATACGCAGTATTTT; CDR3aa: CASRTGATPDTQYF
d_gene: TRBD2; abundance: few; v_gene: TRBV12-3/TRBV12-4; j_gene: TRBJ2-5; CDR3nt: TGTGCCAGCAGTTTTCGGCGGGAGGCAGAGACCCAGTACTTC; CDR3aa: CASSFRREAETQYF
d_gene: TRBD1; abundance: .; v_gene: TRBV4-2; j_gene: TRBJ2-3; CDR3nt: TGTGCCAGCAGCCAAGGCACTTCGGACAGGGAGGCAGATACGCAGTATTTT; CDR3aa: CASSQGTSDREADTQYF
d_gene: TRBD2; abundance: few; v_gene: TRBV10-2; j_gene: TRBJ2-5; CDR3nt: TGCGCCAGCACTGGGACTAGCGGGGCCCAAGAGACCCAGTACTTC; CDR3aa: CASTGTSGAQETQYF
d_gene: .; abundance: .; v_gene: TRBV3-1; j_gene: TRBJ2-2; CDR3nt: TGTGCCAGCAGCCTCCTTACAGGGAGGGGGACCGGGGAGCTGTTTTTT; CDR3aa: CASSLLTGRGTGELFF
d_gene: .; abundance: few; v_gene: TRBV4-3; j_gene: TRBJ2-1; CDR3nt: TGCGCCAGCAGCCCTCGGGGGTGGGATGAGCAGTTCTTC; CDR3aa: CASSPRGWDEQFF
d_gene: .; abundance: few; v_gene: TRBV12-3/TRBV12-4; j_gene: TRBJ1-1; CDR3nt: TGTGCCAGCAGCCCTTTCCGGGACAACACTGAAGCTTTCTTT; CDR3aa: CASSPFRDNTEAFF
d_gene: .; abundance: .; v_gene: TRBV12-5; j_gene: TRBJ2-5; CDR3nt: TGTGCTAGTGCCGTAGGGGGTTGGGAGACCCAGTACTTC; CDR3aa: CASAVGGWETQYF
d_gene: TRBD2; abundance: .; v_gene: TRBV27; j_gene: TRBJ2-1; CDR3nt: TGTGCCAGCAGTGTAGCGGGAGGGCCCGCCTACAATGAGCAGTTCTTC; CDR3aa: CASSVAGGPAYNEQFF
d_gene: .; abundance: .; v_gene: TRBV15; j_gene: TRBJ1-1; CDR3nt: TGTGCCACCAGCACCGGGGGGGCGTACACTGAAGCTTTCTTT; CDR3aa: CATSTGGAYTEAFF
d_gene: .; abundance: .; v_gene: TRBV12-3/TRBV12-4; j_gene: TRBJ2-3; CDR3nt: TGTGCCAGCAGTTTAAGGGCAGGGGCCGTCTATACGCAGTATTTT; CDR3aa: CASSLRAGAVYTQYF
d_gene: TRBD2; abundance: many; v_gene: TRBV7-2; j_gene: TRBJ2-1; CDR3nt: TGTGCCAGCAGCTTAGGCCTAGCGGGGGGCAACAATGAGCAGTTCTTC; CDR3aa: CASSLGLAGGNNEQFF
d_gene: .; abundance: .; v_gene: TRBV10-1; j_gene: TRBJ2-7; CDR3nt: TGCGCCAGCAGTGAGACGAGAAGGGGCGAGCAGTACTTC; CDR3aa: CASSETRRGEQYF
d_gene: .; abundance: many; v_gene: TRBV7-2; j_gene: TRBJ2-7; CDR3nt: TGTGCCAGCAGCTTGGAGGGGGCGCCCTACGAGCAGTACTTC; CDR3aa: CASSLEGAPYEQYF
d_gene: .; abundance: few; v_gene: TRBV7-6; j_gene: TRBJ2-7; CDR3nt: TGTGCCAGCAGCTTCGGGGCGGGCTTTAACTACGAGCAGTACTTC; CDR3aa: CASSFGAGFNYEQYF
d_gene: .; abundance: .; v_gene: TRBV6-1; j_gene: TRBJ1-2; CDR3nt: TGTGCCAGCAGTCCCCGGGGCCCTTATGGCTACACCTTC; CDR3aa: CASSPRGPYGYTF
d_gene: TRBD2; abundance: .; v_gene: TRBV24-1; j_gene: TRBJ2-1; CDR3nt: TGTGCCACCAGTGACTGGACTAGCGGCAATGAGCAGTTCTTC; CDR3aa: CATSDWTSGNEQFF
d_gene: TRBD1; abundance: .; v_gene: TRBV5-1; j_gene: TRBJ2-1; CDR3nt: TGCGCCAGCAGCTTGGTTCTCGGACAGGTCGGAAATGAGCAGTTCTTC; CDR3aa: CASSLVLGQVGNEQFF
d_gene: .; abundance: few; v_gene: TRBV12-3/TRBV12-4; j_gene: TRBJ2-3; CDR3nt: TGTGCCAGCAGTTTAGCTAGCTCAGATACGCAGTATTTT; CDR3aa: CASSLASSDTQYF
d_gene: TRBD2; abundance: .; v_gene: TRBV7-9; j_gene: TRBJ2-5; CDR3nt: TGTGCCAGCAGCTCCCCTCCGACTAGCGGAGGAGAGACCCAGTACTTC; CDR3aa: CASSSPPTSGGETQYF
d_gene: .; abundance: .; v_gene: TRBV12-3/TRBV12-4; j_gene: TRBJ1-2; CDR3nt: TGTGCCAGCAGGGGATCGAACTATGGCTACACCTTC; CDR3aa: CASRGSNYGYTF
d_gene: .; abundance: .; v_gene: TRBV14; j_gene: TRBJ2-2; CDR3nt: TGTGCCAGCAGCCAAATTGGGGGGCTGAACACCGGGGAGCTGTTTTTT; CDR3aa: CASSQIGGLNTGELFF
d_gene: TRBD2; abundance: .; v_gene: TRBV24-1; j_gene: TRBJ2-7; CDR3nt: TGTGCCACCAGTGATACCGGGACTAGTCACGAGCAGTACTTC; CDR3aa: CATSDTGTSHEQYF
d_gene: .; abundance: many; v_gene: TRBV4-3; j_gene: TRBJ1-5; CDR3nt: TGCGCCAGCAGCCAAGAGGCGAGGGCCGATCAGCCCCAGCATTTT; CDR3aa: CASSQEARADQPQHF
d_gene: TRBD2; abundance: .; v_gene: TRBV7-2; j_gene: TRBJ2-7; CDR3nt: TGTGCCAGCAGCTCTCTGGGGCCAACTAGCGGGAGGGATGAGCAGTACTTC; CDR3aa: CASSSLGPTSGRDEQYF
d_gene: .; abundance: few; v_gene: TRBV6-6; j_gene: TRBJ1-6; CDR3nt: TGTGCCAGCAGTTACGGTGCGGATTCACCCCTCCACTTT; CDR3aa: CASSYGADSPLHF
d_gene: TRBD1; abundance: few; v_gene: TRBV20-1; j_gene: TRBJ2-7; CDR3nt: TGCAGTGCTACCGGGACAGACCTCTACGAGCAGTACTTC; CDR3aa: CSATGTDLYEQYF